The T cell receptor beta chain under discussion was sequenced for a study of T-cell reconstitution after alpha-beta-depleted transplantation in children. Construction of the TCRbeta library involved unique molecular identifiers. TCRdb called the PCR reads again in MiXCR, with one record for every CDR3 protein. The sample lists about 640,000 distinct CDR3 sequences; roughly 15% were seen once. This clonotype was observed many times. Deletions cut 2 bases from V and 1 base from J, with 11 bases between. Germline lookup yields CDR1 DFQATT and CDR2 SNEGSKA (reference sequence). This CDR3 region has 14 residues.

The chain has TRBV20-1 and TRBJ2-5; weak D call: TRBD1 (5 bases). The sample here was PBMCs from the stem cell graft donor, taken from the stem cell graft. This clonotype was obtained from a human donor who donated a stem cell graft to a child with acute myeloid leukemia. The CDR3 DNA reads TGCAGTGCTAGAACCCCGACAGTCCAAGAGACCCAGTACTTC. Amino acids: CSARTPTVQETQYF.